The clone carrying this TCR beta chain came up a few times. Its specificity is not known. Per germline, CDR1 DFQATT and CDR2 SNEGSKA (reference sequence). This CDR3 is built from 16 residues. The V and J ends lost 0 bases and 5 bases, in that order; junction bases with no gene match: 5. Amplification of TCR beta CDR3 regions used RNA as the template. HTBI primers drove first-round RT-PCR of the TCR CDR3. TCRdb re-called the multiplex PCR reads through MiXCR, storing one row per CDR3 protein. The sample holds some 720,000 distinct CDR3 sequences, around 17% seen once. The sample belongs to a study of T cells in Graves' hyperthyroidism and ophthalmopathy. Study-level results: Before onset, ophthalmopathy was predicted by the model a median roughly 6.4 months earlier.

Cells are PBMCs isolated from roughly 10 ml of fresh blood. The rearrangement uses TRBV20-1 and TRBJ2-3; 13 bases line up with TRBD2. This receptor was identified in a man younger than 35 with Graves' hyperthyroidism. The source material was blood. CDR3 in DNA: TGCAGTGCTAGAGACGGACTAGCGGGAGCACAAGATACGCAGTATTTT. Translating it yields CSARDGLAGAQDTQYF.